These 15 T cell receptor beta chains were all obtained from the same sample, sequenced in a study of CD8 T cells in ankylosing spondylitis. TCRdb reprocessed the 5' RACE reads with MiXCR, giving one entry per CDR3 protein. Here the sample spans around 75,000 distinct CDR3 sequences, about 5.4% being singletons. Sequenced material: blood, either unsorted or a sorted T cell fraction (not recorded which). The receptor source for this set is a male donor with ankylosing spondylitis or in good health (not recorded which).

At least ten counts were recorded for this clonotype. The chain links TRBV12-3 or TRBV12-4 to TRBJ2-3; D gene unclear. V was pared by 7 bases and J by 1 base, with 18 bases between. CDR3 size: 16 residues. CDR3 sequence: CASTYPPGPGTDTQYF. The CDR3 DNA reads TGTGCCAGCACCTATCCCCCGGGCCCTGGCACAGATACGCAGTATTTT.

V is TRBV11-2 and J is TRBJ1-4; the D is unclear. V lost 3 bases to trimming and J lost 0 bases, with 17 bases between them. This CDR3 has 18 amino acids. Germline V CDR1 and CDR2: SGHAT, FQNNGV. CDR3 residues: CASSFFGSASATNEKLFF. DNA for the CDR3: TGTGCCAGCAGCTTCTTCGGGTCCGCTTCCGCAACTAATGAAAAACTGTTTTTT.

This clonotype was recorded at least ten times. This rearrangement joins TRBV24-1 to TRBJ2-3; D remains unclear. The germline gives CDR1 KGHDR, CDR2 SFDVKD. V lost 6 bases and J 4 bases, leaving 13 bases between the germline ends. The CDR3 length is 14 residues. The CDR3 reads CATSTTAGSDTQYF. The CDR3 bases are TGTGCCACCAGTACGACGGCCGGGTCAGATACGCAGTATTTT.

There are many counts of this clonotype. This rearrangement joins TRBV10-3 to TRBJ2-1; 8 bases are a match to TRBD2. CDR1 and CDR2 (germline): ENHRY, SYGVKD. This CDR3 has 15 amino acids. V lost 3 bases to trimming and J lost 3 bases; unmatched junction nucleotides: 4. The DNA of the CDR3 is TGTGCCATCAGTGACTCGGGGGGGGGCTACAATGAGCAGTTCTTC. Its protein is CAISDSGGGYNEQFF.

This clonotype was observed many times. V gene TRBV6-2 or TRBV6-3 combines with J gene TRBJ2-2, with D perhaps assigned TRBD1 or TRBD2 (5 bases each). Germline-derived CDR1 and CDR2 are MNHEY and SVGEGT. Trimming took off 5 bases at V and 0 bases at J, with 10 bases between the two ends. The CDR3 sequence is 15 residues long. The CDR3 loop reads CASSTGTANTGELFF. The DNA of the CDR3 is TGTGCCAGCAGTACCGGGACGGCGAACACCGGGGAGCTGTTTTTT.

The chain joins TRBV4-1 to TRBJ2-3; possibly TRBD1 or TRBD2 for D (6 bases each). Trimming removed 8 bases from V and 5 bases from J, with 14 bases in between. The CDR3 is made up of 13 amino acids. CDR1 is MGHRA and CDR2 is YSYEKL in the germline V gene. DNA for the CDR3: TGCGCCAGCGGGGACACGGAGGGAGATACGCAGTATTTT. This sequence encodes CASGDTEGDTQYF.

Many counts were recorded for this clonotype. The V gene is TRBV18, the J gene TRBJ2-5; D is undetermined. The CDR3 runs to 15 residues. The ends were cut back, 0 bases at V and 5 bases at J, with 13 bases in the middle. The germline gives CDR1 KGHSH, CDR2 LQKENI. The CDR3: CASSPPNLQKETQYF. The DNA for the CDR3 is TGTGCCAGCTCACCACCGAATCTACAGAAGGAGACCCAGTACTTC.

This clonotype was counted ten times or more. The V gene is TRBV5-1, the J gene TRBJ1-3; 9 bases are shared with TRBD1. The CDR3 runs to 16 residues. Germline loops: CDR1 SGHRS, CDR2 YFSETQ. V lost 0 bases and J lost 0; bases outside the gene matches: 1. CDR3 region: CASSLGTGASGNTIYF. The CDR3 DNA sequence: TGCGCCAGCAGCTTGGGGACAGGGGCCTCTGGAAACACCATATATTTT.

This clonotype appeared many times. The V gene is TRBV4-3, the J gene TRBJ1-5; 11 bases match TRBD1. CDR3 length: 16 amino acids. CDR1 and CDR2 from the germline V gene are LGHNA and YSLEER. V was pared by 4 bases and J by 6 bases, with 8 bases of the junction left unmatched. The CDR3 sequence: CASSLWTGGAGQPQHF. The CDR3 coding sequence is TGCGCCAGCAGCCTTTGGACAGGGGGCGCGGGTCAGCCCCAGCATTTT.

This clonotype was counted at least ten times. This chain connects TRBV20-1 to TRBJ1-5, with TRBD1 as a possible D gene (5 bases). The CDR3 runs 16 residues. V shed 0 bases and J shed 5 bases, with 17 bases lying between them. Germline lookup yields CDR1 DFQATT and CDR2 SNEGSKA (reference sequence). For the CDR3, the DNA is TGCAGTGCTAGAGATGGTACGGGGGAAACTTATCAGCCCCAGCATTTT. Amino acids: CSARDGTGETYQPQHF.

This clonotype was recorded many times. CDR3 in amino acids: CSARPMTNLEHNEQFF. The DNA of the CDR3 is TGCAGTGCTAGACCCATGACTAATCTGGAACACAATGAGCAGTTCTTC. The V and J genes are TRBV20-1 and TRBJ2-1; D possibly corresponds to TRBD2 (5 bases). The V and J ends lost 2 bases and 5 bases respectively, with 19 bases between them. Germline values: CDR1 DFQATT, CDR2 SNEGSKA (reference sequence). The CDR3 is made up of 16 amino acids.

This clonotype came up many times. This sequence joins TRBV5-1 and TRBJ2-2, with D unresolved. This CDR3 contains 14 residues. Trimming stripped 0 bases from V and 3 bases from J, with 6 bases between. CDR1 is SGHRS and CDR2 is YFSETQ in the germline V gene. The CDR3 sequence is CASSLDSYTGELFF. The DNA of the CDR3 is TGCGCCAGCAGCTTGGACAGTTACACCGGGGAGCTGTTTTTT.

This clonotype was found many times. The chain has TRBV28 and TRBJ1-2; TRBD1 aligns across 8 bases. Germline lookup yields CDR1 MDHEN and CDR2 SYDVKM. This CDR3 has 13 amino acids. J lost 7 bases, V lost 3 bases, and 4 bases had no gene match. The CDR3 DNA reads as TGTGCCAGCAGTTTGGACAGGGTTTTTGGCTACACCTTC. Translation gives CASSLDRVFGYTF.

The table lists this clonotype with many counts. V and J are TRBV9 and TRBJ2-7; D unclear. CDR3 size: 15 residues. Germline V gene sequence: CDR1 SGDLS, CDR2 YYNGEE. V was trimmed by 0 bases and J by 1 base, leaving 11 bases between them. For the CDR3, the DNA is TGTGCCAGCAGCGTAGGGCAGGACCCTTCCTACGAGCAGTACTTC. Translated: CASSVGQDPSYEQYF.

This clonotype was detected ten times or more. The CDR3 nucleotides are TGTGCCAGCAGCAGGCGTTCGGGGATACGAACGGATAATGAGCAGTTCTTC. It codes for CASSRRSGIRTDNEQFF. This chain uses TRBV7-2 with TRBJ2-1; maybe TRBD2 (5 bases). V lost 5 bases to trimming and J lost 7 bases, with 24 bases between them. The CDR3 consists of 17 residues. Per the germline V gene, CDR1 is SGHTA and CDR2 is FQGNSA.